This entry concerns a single TCR beta chain. This entry is derived from a study of blood T cell repertoires in COVID-19. Study details: Donors in the United States, Italy and Spain gave samples during acute or convalescent COVID-19. Sources were T cells, B-cell-depleted T cells, or PBMCs; the material itself was cDNA or gDNA.

CDR1 and CDR2 from the germline V gene are LNHDA and SQIVND (reference sequence). The CDR3 extends over 18 amino acids. Trimming took 6 bases from V and 1 from J; bases not matched to a gene: 17. Authors' analysis steps: Nucleated cell number was recorded as an estimate derived from reference gene primer amplification. Here immunoSEQ multiplex PCR was the method, and the copy in TCRdb shows in-frame clones only, minus some. From that table come the V and J calls and clone size; the DNA was used to work out D and trimming. The sample shows 75,000 to 90,000 clones, roughly nine tenths of them seen only once.

The sequencing input was peripheral blood. This chain connects TRBV19 to TRBJ1-1, with 7 bases lining up with TRBD1. The receptor comes from a woman in her fifties or sixties in a cohort sampled during active COVID-19. CDR3 sequence: CASRERHRGIGQNTEAFF. The CDR3 coding sequence is TGTGCCAGTAGGGAAAGACACAGGGGAATTGGGCAGAACACTGAAGCTTTCTTT. Together with reference TRBV19 and TRBJ1-1, the CDR3 gives the full variable domain: DGGITQSPKYLFRKEGQNVTLSCEQNLNHDAMYWYRQDPGQGLRLIYYSQIVNDFQKGDIAEGYSVSREKKESFPLTVTSAQKNPTAFYLCASRERHRGIGQNTEAFFGQGTRLTVV.